The 2 T cell receptor beta chains listed next were all sequenced from one sample in a study of cytomegalovirus exposure and HLA in healthy donors. This PCR relied on a set of 60 Vbeta primers and 13 Jbeta primers. This table comes from immunoSEQ multiplex PCR, and its TCRdb copy is limited to in-frame clones, with some not included. Of about 190,000 clones in the sample, more than 80% were seen once. Sequencing was done on a sample of PBMCs. Source of these receptors: a boy younger than 18 in good health and CMV-seronegative.

The chain couples TRBV2 to TRBJ2-1; the D gene is possibly TRBD2 (6 bases). Trimming removed 6 bases at V and 4 bases at J, with 16 bases between. The germline CDR1 and CDR2 sequences are SNHLY and FYNNEI. This CDR3 spans 15 amino acids. The CDR3 DNA sequence: TGTGCCAGCAGCGAGGAGGGGCTCGGGTACAATGAGCAGTTCTTC. Protein sequence: CASSEEGLGYNEQFF.

The rearrangement uses TRBV30 and TRBJ1-1; D is perhaps TRBD1 (6 bases). Trimming removed 1 base from V and 5 bases from J, with 11 bases in between. The CDR3 runs 13 residues. CDR1 and CDR2 (germline): GTSNPN, SVGIG (reference sequence). Written as DNA, the CDR3 is TGTGCCTGGAGTGGAAGTAGGGGGACTGAAGCTTTCTTT. Translated, it gives CAWSGSRGTEAFF.